What follows are 18 T cell receptor beta chains derived from one specimen sequenced in a study of identical twins. A single record per CDR3 protein comes from TCRdb applying MiXCR to the 5' RACE reads. Of approximately 500,000 distinct CDR3 sequences in the sample, approximately 24% were seen once. The same sample was also studied in work on T cells expressing NK-cell markers.

The sample was CD4+ T cells sorted from blood. The receptor source for this set is a woman between 18 and 29 years old in good health.

For the CDR3, the DNA is TGTGCCAGCAGCGGGGGACAGGAGCACAATCAGCCCCAGCATTTT. It specifies CASSGGQEHNQPQHF. V gene TRBV5-6 combines with J gene TRBJ1-5; TRBD1 agrees at 8 bases. V was pared by 4 bases and J by 3 bases, with 6 bases of the junction left unmatched. Germline-derived CDR1 and CDR2 are SGHDT and YYEEEE. The CDR3 loop spans 15 amino acids.

J is TRBJ2-7 and V is TRBV15; D unclear. The CDR3 consists of 13 residues. The V gene's germline CDR1 is LNHNV and CDR2 YYDKDF (reference sequence). Trimming stripped 0 bases from V and 6 bases from J, with 9 bases between. The CDR3 spells CATSRDPLGEQYF. The CDR3 DNA is TGTGCCACCAGCAGAGATCCCCTGGGCGAGCAGTACTTC.

The chain joins TRBV7-2 to TRBJ1-1, with unresolved D. The CDR3 is 13 residues long. Trimming left V 1 base short and J 5 bases short, with 8 bases between. Looked up from germline, CDR1 is SGHTA and CDR2 is FQGNSA. CDR3 amino acids: CASSLGPSTEAFF. The DNA for the CDR3 is TGTGCCAGCAGCTTAGGCCCCAGTACTGAAGCTTTCTTT.

This clonotype has ten or more counts. The chain is built from TRBV2 and TRBJ2-5; D is undetermined. CDR3 length: 11 residues. CDR1 is SNHLY and CDR2 is FYNNEI in the germline V gene. V lost 7 bases to trimming and J lost 5 bases, with 8 bases between them. The CDR3 sequence: CASMIMETQYF. CDR3 DNA: TGTGCCAGCATGATCATGGAGACCCAGTACTTC.

V usage is TRBV9 and J usage is TRBJ2-3; D remains ambiguous. Germline V CDR1 and CDR2: SGDLS, YYNGEE. Trimming removed 4 bases at V and 2 bases at J, with 11 bases between. CDR3 length: 14 residues. The CDR3 DNA follows: TGTGCCAGCAGCCCCAGCCTTCCCACAGATACGCAGTATTTT. Translated: CASSPSLPTDTQYF.

This chain links TRBV10-2 with TRBJ2-1; D may correspond to TRBD1 or TRBD2 (5 bases each). The V and J ends lost 4 bases and 9 bases respectively, with 22 bases between them. CDR3 length: 16 amino acids. Germline CDR1 and CDR2: WSHSY and SAAADI. The CDR3 nucleotides are TGCGCCAGCAGTGTAAGGCTTACCCCCAGTGGGGGTGAGCAGTTCTTC. Its protein is CASSVRLTPSGGEQFF.

This clonotype was counted between two and nine times. The V call is TRBV10-3, the J call TRBJ2-7; D possibly corresponds to TRBD2 (6 bases). Germline assignment: CDR1 ENHRY and CDR2 SYGVKD. V was pared by 8 bases and J by 5 bases, with 10 bases between. There are 11 residues in the CDR3. The DNA of the CDR3 is TGTGCCATCCGGGACTTTCACGAGCAGTACTTC. Protein sequence: CAIRDFHEQYF.

The chain uses TRBV20-1 and TRBJ2-5; a weak D match, TRBD2 (5 bases). The CDR3 covers 12 residues. Germline V gene data show CDR1 as DFQATT and CDR2 as SNEGSKA (reference sequence). The V end lost 6 bases, the J end lost 3 bases, and 11 bases lay between the germline ends. The CDR3 loop reads CSATLGEETQYF. The CDR3, as DNA: TGCAGTGCCACGTTGGGAGAAGAGACCCAGTACTTC.

There are a few counts of this clonotype. This chain uses TRBV10-3 with TRBJ2-5; 7 nucleotides line up with TRBD1. Looked up from germline, CDR1 is ENHRY and CDR2 is SYGVKD. J gave up 2 bases and V 10 bases, and 7 bases lay outside the gene matches. This CDR3 spans 13 amino acids. The CDR3 sequence: CATHRDRQETQYF. For the CDR3, the DNA is TGTGCCACCCACCGGGACAGACAAGAGACCCAGTACTTC.

Ten or more counts support this clonotype. The CDR3 coding sequence is TGCGCCAGCAGCTTCCCTAGCGGGGGGAGCGAGCAGTACTTC. Amino acid sequence: CASSFPSGGSEQYF. This chain connects TRBV5-1 to TRBJ2-7, with 11 nucleotides matching TRBD2. With V trimmed by 2 bases and J by 6 bases, 4 bases remained unmatched. This CDR3 region has 14 residues. Germline CDR1 reads SGHRS; CDR2 reads YFSETQ.

This clonotype was detected only once. The chain carries TRBV5-4 and TRBJ2-5; 11 bases are a match to TRBD2. Germline V gene lookup returns CDR1 SGHNT and CDR2 YYREEE (reference sequence). The V segment lost 7 bases and the J segment 2 bases; nucleotides outside the gene matches: 10. This CDR3 contains 16 residues. CDR3 in amino acids: CASGSSGGAGQETQYF. The CDR3 DNA follows: TGTGCCAGCGGGAGTAGCGGGGGGGCGGGGCAAGAGACCCAGTACTTC.

V usage is TRBV5-1 and J usage is TRBJ2-3; D is possibly TRBD2 (5 bases). The ends were cut back, 2 bases at V and 0 bases at J, with 13 bases in the middle. The germline V gene encodes CDR1 SGHRS and CDR2 YFSETQ. CDR3 length equals 16 residues. CDR3 sequence: CASSLPPGVSTDTQYF. CDR3 bases: TGCGCCAGCAGCTTACCCCCCGGGGTTAGCACAGATACGCAGTATTTT.

The CDR3 spells CASSSSGTGLYEQYF. CDR3 sequence (DNA): TGCGCCAGCAGCTCGTCCGGGACAGGACTCTACGAGCAGTACTTC. The rearrangement joins TRBV5-1 to TRBJ2-7; 8 nucleotides align to TRBD1. The CDR3 sequence is 15 residues long. Germline V gene sequence: CDR1 SGHRS, CDR2 YFSETQ. The trim removed 3 bases at V and 3 bases at J, leaving 8 bases unmatched.

V usage is TRBV5-1 and J usage is TRBJ2-3, with D possibly being TRBD1 or TRBD2 (6 bases each). The germline V gene encodes CDR1 SGHRS and CDR2 YFSETQ. This CDR3 contains 16 residues. V lost 6 bases, J lost 6 bases, and 23 bases lay in between. The CDR3 region is CASTISGAGVGDTQYF. The CDR3 DNA sequence: TGCGCCAGCACCATATCGGGGGCAGGGGTTGGGGATACGCAGTATTTT.

The chain employs TRBV7-2 and TRBJ2-5; D is possibly TRBD1 or TRBD2 (5 bases each). V was trimmed by 3 bases and J by 0 bases, leaving 8 bases between them. CDR1 is SGHTA, CDR2 FQGNSA, per germline. The CDR3 runs 14 residues. The CDR3 loop is CASSLRGYQETQYF. Here the CDR3 DNA reads TGTGCCAGCAGCTTGAGGGGATACCAAGAGACCCAGTACTTC.

The rearrangement uses TRBV7-9 and TRBJ1-6, with TRBD1 matching 8 bases. Germline values: CDR1 SEHNR, CDR2 FQNEAQ (reference sequence). V shed 4 bases, J shed 9 bases, and the junction held 5 bases outside the gene matches. The CDR3 has 14 amino acids. CDR3 bases: TGTGCCAGCAGCTCGGACAGGGAGAGTTCACCCCTCCACTTT. This encodes CASSSDRESSPLHF. The full variable domain, its missing parts supplied by reference TRBV7-9 and TRBJ1-6, is DTGVSQNPRHKITKRGQNVTFRCDPISEHNRLYWYRQTLGQGPEFLTYFQNEAQLEKSRLLSDRFSAERPKGSFSTLEIQRTEQGDSAMYLCASSSDRESSPLHFGNGTRLTVT.

This clonotype was recorded a few times. The J gene is TRBJ2-7, the V gene TRBV9; 8 nucleotides match TRBD1. CDR1 is SGDLS and CDR2 is YYNGEE in the germline V gene. This CDR3 region has 14 residues. The ends lost 2 bases at V and 6 bases at J; junction bases unmatched: 7. The CDR3 DNA sequence: TGTGCCAGCAGCGTCGGACAGGGTACTAGCGAGCAGTACTTC. Protein sequence: CASSVGQGTSEQYF.

The gene calls are TRBV7-2 and TRBJ2-4; TRBD2 is a possible D gene (6 bases). Trimming stripped 2 bases from V and 3 bases from J, with 11 bases between. CDR3 length equals 15 residues. Per germline, CDR1 SGHTA and CDR2 FQGNSA. CDR3 coding DNA: TGTGCCAGCAGCTTAAAGGCTAGCGACAAAAACATTCAGTACTTC. This translates into CASSLKASDKNIQYF.